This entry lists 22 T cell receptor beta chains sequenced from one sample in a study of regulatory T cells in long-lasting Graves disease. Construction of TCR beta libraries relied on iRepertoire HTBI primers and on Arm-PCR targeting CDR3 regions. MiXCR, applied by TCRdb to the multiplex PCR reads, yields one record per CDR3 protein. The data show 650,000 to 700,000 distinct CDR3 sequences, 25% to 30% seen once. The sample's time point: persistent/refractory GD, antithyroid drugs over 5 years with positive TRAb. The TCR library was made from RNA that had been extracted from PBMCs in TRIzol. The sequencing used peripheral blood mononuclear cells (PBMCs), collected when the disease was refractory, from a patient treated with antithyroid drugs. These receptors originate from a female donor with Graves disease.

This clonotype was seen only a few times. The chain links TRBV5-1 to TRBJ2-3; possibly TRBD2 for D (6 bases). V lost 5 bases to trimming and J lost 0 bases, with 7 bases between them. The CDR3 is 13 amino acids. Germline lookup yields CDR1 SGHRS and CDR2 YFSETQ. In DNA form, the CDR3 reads TGCGCCAGCAGACTAGCCAGCACAGATACGCAGTATTTT. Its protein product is CASRLASTDTQYF.

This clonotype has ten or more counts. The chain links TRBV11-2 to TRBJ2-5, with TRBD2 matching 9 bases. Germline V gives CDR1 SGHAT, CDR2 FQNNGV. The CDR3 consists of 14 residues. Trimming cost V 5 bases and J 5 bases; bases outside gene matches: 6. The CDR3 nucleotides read TGTGCCAGCAGCCTGACTAGCGGCCGGGAGACCCAGTACTTC. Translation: CASSLTSGRETQYF.

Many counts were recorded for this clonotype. The CDR3: CASNGAGYGYTF. Written as DNA, the CDR3 is TGTGCCAGCAATGGGGCAGGCTATGGCTACACCTTC. The chain has TRBV28 and TRBJ1-2; possible D gene TRBD1, 5 bases. Trimming cost V 7 bases and J 4 bases, with 10 bases left between them. Looked up from germline, CDR1 is MDHEN and CDR2 is SYDVKM. The CDR3 loop spans 12 amino acids.

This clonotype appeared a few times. The CDR3 bases are TGTGCCAGCAGGGTACAAGGTCCCGATCAGCCCCAGCATTTT. The encoded protein is CASRVQGPDQPQHF. The chain couples TRBV2 to TRBJ1-5, with D unresolved. Trimming took 6 bases from V and 5 from J, leaving 14 bases between them. This CDR3 comprises 14 residues. Germline V gene lookup returns CDR1 SNHLY and CDR2 FYNNEI.

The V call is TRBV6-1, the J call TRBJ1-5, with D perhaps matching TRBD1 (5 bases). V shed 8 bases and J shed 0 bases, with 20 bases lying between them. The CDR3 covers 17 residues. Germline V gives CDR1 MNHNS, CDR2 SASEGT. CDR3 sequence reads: CASAKLTGGRSNQPQHF. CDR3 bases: TGTGCCAGCGCCAAGTTAACCGGGGGTCGTAGCAATCAGCCCCAGCATTTT.

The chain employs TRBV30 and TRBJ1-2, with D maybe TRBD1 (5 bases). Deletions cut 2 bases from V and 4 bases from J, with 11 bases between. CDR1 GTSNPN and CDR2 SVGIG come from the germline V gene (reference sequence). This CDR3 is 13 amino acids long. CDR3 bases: TGTGCCTGGAGTTGGGGGGGGAGCTATGGCTACACCTTC. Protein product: CAWSWGGSYGYTF.

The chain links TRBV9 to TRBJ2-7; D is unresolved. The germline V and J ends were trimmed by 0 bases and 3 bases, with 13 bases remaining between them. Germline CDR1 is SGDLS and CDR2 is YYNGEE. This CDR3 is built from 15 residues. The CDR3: CASSVGLAENYEQYF. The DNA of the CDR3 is TGTGCCAGCAGCGTAGGTTTAGCAGAAAACTACGAGCAGTACTTC.

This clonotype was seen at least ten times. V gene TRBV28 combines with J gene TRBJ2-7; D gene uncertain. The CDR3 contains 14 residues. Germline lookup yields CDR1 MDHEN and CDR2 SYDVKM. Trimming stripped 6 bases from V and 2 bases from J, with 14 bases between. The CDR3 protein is CASSFGDIAYEQYF. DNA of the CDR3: TGTGCCAGCAGCTTCGGCGACATCGCCTACGAGCAGTACTTC.

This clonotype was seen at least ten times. This chain's CDR3 is CASSSRAAGQPQHF. CDR3 DNA sequence: TGTGCCAGCAGTTCACGGGCGGCGGGTCAGCCCCAGCATTTT. V usage is TRBV6-9 and J usage is TRBJ1-5; D is uncertain. Trimming shortened V by 4 bases and J by 6 bases, and 13 bases separated the two germline ends. This CDR3 spans 14 amino acids. In germline, CDR1 is MNHGY, CDR2 SVAAGI.

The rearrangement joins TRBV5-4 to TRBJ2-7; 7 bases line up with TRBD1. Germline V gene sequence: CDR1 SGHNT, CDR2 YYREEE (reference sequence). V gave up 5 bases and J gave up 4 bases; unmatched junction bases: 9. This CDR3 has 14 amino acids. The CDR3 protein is CASRRQGALYEQYF. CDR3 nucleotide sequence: TGTGCCAGCAGACGACAGGGCGCATTGTACGAGCAGTACTTC.

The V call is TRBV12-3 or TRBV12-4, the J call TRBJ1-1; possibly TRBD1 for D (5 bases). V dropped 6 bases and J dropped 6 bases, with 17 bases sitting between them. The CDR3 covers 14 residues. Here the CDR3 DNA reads TGTGCCAGCAGCCCCGGGGCCTTAGGCTCTGAAGCTTTCTTT. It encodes CASSPGALGSEAFF.

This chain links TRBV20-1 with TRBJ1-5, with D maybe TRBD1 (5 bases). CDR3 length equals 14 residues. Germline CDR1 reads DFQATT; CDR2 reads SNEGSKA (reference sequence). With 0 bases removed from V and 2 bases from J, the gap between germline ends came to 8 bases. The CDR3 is CSARDPRGNQPQHF. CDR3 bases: TGCAGTGCTAGAGATCCCAGGGGCAATCAGCCCCAGCATTTT.

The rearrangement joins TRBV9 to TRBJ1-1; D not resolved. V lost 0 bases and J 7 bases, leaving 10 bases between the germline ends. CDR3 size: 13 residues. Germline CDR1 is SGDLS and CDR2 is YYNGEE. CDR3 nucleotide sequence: TGTGCCAGCAGCGTAGACACAGAGAGTGAAGCTTTCTTT. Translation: CASSVDTESEAFF.

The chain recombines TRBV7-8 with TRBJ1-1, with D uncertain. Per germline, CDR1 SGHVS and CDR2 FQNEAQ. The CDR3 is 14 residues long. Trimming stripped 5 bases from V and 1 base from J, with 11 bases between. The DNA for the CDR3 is TGTGCCAGCAGCCAGTATAACTCGAACACTGAAGCTTTCTTT. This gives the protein CASSQYNSNTEAFF. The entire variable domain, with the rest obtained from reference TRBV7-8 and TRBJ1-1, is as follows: GAGVSQSPRYKVAKRGQDVALRCDPISGHVSLFWYQQALGQGPEFLTYFQNEAQLDKSGLPSDRFFAERPEGSVSTLKIQRTQQEDSAVYLCASSQYNSNTEAFFGQGTRLTVV.

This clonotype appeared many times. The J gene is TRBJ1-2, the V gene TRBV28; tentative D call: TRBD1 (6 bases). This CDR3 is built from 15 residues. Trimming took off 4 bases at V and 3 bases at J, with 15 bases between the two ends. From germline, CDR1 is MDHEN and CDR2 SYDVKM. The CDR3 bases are TGTGCCAGCAGTTCCCTAGGGGGTCAGGACTATGGCTACACCTTC. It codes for CASSSLGGQDYGYTF.

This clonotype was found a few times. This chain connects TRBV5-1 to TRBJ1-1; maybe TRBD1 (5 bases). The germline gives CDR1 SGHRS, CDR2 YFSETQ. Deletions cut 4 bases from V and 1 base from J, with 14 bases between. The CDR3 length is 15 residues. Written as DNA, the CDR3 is TGCGCCAGCAGCCCCTACACGACAGAGAACACTGAAGCTTTCTTT. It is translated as CASSPYTTENTEAFF.

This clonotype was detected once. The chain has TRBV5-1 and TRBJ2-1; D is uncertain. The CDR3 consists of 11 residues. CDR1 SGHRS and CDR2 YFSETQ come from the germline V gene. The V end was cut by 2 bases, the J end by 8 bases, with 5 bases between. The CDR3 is CASSLIDEQFF. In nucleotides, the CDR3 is TGCGCCAGCAGCTTAATTGATGAGCAGTTCTTC.

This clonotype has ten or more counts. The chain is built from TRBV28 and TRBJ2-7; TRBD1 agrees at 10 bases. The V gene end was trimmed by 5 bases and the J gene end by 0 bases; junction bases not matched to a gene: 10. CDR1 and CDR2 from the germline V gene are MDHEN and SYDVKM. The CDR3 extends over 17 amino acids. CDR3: CASSPGQGPAFSYEQYF. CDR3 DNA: TGTGCCAGCAGTCCGGGACAGGGGCCGGCATTCTCCTACGAGCAGTACTTC.

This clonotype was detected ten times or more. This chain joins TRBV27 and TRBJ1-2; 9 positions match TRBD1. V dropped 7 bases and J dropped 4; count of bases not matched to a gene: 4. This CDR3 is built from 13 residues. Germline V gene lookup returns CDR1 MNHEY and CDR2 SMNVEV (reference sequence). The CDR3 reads CASTGQGRYGYTF. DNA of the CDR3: TGTGCCAGCACCGGACAGGGGCGCTATGGCTACACCTTC.

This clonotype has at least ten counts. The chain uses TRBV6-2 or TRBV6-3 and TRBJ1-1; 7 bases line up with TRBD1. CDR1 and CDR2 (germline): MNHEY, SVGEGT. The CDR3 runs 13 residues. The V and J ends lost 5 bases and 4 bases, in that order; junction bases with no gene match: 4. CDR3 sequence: CASSQGGVTEAFF. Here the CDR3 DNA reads TGTGCCAGCAGTCAGGGGGGAGTCACTGAAGCTTTCTTT.

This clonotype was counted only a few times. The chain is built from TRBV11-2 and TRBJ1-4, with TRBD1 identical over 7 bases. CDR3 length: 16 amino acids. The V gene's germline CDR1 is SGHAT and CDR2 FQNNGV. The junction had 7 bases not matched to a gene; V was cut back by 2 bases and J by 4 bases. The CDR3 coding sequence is TGTGCCAGCAGCTTATCACAGGGGACCGGTAATGAAAAACTGTTTTTT. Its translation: CASSLSQGTGNEKLFF.

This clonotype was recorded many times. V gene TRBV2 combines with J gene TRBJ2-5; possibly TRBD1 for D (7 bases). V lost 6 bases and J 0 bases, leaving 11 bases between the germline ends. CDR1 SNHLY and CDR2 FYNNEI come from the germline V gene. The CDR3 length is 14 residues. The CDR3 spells CASSAGQYQETQYF. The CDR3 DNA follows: TGTGCCAGCAGCGCGGGACAGTACCAAGAGACCCAGTACTTC.